These 8 T cell receptor beta chains originate from one sample sequenced in a study of T-cell memory formation after mild COVID-19. Using its own MiXCR run on the 5' RACE reads, TCRdb lists one record per CDR3 protein. The sample lists about 82,000 distinct CDR3 sequences, 9.5% to 15% occurring once. Sequenced sample: PBMCs or a T cell subset sorted from them (not recorded which). The receptor source for this set is a man between 18 and 35 years old who had mild COVID-19 (a few samples of this study predate the infection). Cell type and time point are not known.

This clonotype was seen only a few times. The chain couples TRBV20-1 to TRBJ2-2; D is uncertain. Germline CDR1 and CDR2: DFQATT and SNEGSKA (reference sequence). This CDR3 is built from 13 residues. V lost 5 bases and J lost 8, with 15 bases in between. The CDR3 DNA sequence: TGCAGTGCTCATTCGTCGTCCTATGGGGAGCTGTTTTTT. Amino acid sequence: CSAHSSSYGELFF.

This chain links TRBV20-1 with TRBJ2-5; TRBD1 aligns across 7 bases. The germline CDR1 and CDR2 sequences are DFQATT and SNEGSKA (reference sequence). V gave up 2 bases and J gave up 4 bases; unmatched junction bases: 7. The CDR3 totals 14 residues. The CDR3 sequence is CSARLGQLGETQYF. In nucleotides, the CDR3 is TGCAGTGCTAGACTGGGACAGCTGGGAGAGACCCAGTACTTC.

The chain is built from TRBV4-3 and TRBJ1-2; D uncertain. Germline V gene lookup returns CDR1 LGHNA and CDR2 YSLEER. The V gene lost 4 bases and the J gene lost 1 base, with 10 bases spanning the gap. There are 14 residues in the CDR3. CDR3 DNA: TGCGCCAGCAGCCCTACGACCGGTAACTATGGCTACACCTTC. It encodes CASSPTTGNYGYTF.

The table lists this clonotype with a few counts. The chain joins TRBV14 to TRBJ1-2; possible D gene TRBD1, 6 bases. Germline loops: CDR1 SGHDN, CDR2 FVKESK. The CDR3 consists of 15 residues. The V end lost 1 base, the J end lost 8 bases, and 17 bases lay between the germline ends. CDR3 nucleotide sequence: TGTGCCAGCAGCCAAGGACTGAGGGACATGTACGGCTACACCTTC. This gives the protein CASSQGLRDMYGYTF.

This clonotype was detected a few times. The chain couples TRBV27 to TRBJ2-1; 7 nucleotides line up with TRBD1. The junction had 7 bases not matched to a gene; V was cut back by 6 bases and J by 5 bases. CDR1 and CDR2 from the germline V gene are MNHEY and SMNVEV (reference sequence). CDR3 length: 14 amino acids. The CDR3 nucleotides read TGTGCCAGCAGCCGACAGGGTAGAGACAATGAGCAGTTCTTC. Its protein is CASSRQGRDNEQFF.

This clonotype has just a few counts. The rearrangement links TRBV7-6 to TRBJ2-5; possibly TRBD1 for D (6 bases). The CDR3 extends over 14 amino acids. V shed 0 bases and J shed 2 bases, with 7 bases lying between them. Germline V gene data show CDR1 as SGHVS and CDR2 as FNYEAQ. CDR3 sequence reads: CASSLARGQETQYF. The CDR3 DNA reads as TGTGCCAGCAGCTTAGCCAGGGGTCAAGAGACCCAGTACTTC.

The genes are TRBV19 and TRBJ2-3; 8 nucleotides line up with TRBD1. The CDR3 runs to 15 residues. CDR1 is LNHDA and CDR2 is SQIVND in the germline V gene (reference sequence). V shed 5 bases, J shed 2 bases, and the junction held 6 bases outside the gene matches. The chain's CDR3 is CASSEGQGATDTQYF. The CDR3 DNA is TGTGCCAGTAGTGAGGGGCAGGGGGCCACAGATACGCAGTATTTT.

This clonotype occurred a few times. This rearrangement joins TRBV7-2 to TRBJ1-2; D might be TRBD1 (5 bases). The germline CDR1 and CDR2 sequences are SGHTA and FQGNSA. V lost 5 bases, J lost 3 bases, and 19 bases lay in between. The CDR3 totals 16 residues. The CDR3, as DNA: TGTGCCAGCAGCCTGAATCTGTTGGGGCATGACTATGGCTACACCTTC. Translating gives CASSLNLLGHDYGYTF.